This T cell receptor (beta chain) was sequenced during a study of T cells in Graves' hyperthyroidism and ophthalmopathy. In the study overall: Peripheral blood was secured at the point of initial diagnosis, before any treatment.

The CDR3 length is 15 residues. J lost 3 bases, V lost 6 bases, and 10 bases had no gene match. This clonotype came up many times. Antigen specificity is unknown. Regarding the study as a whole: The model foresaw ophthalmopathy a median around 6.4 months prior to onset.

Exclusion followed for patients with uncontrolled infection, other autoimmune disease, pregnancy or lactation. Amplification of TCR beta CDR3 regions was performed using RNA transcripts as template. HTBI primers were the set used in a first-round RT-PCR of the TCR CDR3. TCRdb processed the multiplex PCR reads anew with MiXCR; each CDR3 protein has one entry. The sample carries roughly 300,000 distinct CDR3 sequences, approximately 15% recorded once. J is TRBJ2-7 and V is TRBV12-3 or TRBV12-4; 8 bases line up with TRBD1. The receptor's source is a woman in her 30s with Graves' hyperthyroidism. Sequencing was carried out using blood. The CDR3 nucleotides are TGTGCCAGCAGCCCCCGGACAGGGCAGTACTACGAGCAGTACTTC. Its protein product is CASSPRTGQYYEQYF.